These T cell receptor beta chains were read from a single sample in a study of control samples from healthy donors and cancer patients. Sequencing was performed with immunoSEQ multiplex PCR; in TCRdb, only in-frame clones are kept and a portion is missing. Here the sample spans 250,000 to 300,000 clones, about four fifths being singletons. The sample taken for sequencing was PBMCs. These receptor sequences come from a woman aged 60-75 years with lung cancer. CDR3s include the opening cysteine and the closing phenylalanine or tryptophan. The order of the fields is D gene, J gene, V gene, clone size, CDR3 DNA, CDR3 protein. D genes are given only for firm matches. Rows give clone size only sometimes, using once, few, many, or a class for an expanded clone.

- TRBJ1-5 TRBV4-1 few TGCGCCAGCAGCCAAGAATTACGGCAGCCCCAGCATTTT CASSQELRQPQHF
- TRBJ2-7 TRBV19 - TGTGCCAGTAGTAACTTAGGGGGGAGCTACGAGCAGTACTTC CASSNLGGSYEQYF
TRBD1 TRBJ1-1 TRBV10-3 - TGTGCCATCAGTGAGTTGGGGGGGACAGTGAACACTGAAGCTTTCTTT CAISELGGTVNTEAFF
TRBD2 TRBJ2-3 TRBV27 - TGTGCCAGCAGTCCCTTTTTCCGGGGGGGCACAGATACGCAGTATTTT CASSPFFRGGTDTQYF
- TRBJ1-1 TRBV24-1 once TGTGCCACCCGAAAGGGGGGGCAAACTGAAGCTTTCTTT CATRKGGQTEAFF
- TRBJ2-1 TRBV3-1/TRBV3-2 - TGTGCCACGGGCGGGATCGAAGGTGAGCAGTTCTTC CATGGIEGEQFF
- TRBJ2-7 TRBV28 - TGTGCCAGCAGCCCCTTGAGGATCTCCTACGAGCAGTACTTC CASSPLRISYEQYF
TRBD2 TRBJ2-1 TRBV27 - TGTGCCAGCAGTTTAGCACAGGGGACTAGCGGGGGAGGGAATGAGCAGTTCTTC CASSLAQGTSGGGNEQFF
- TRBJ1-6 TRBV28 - TGTGCCAGCAGTACGGGACCCCAGGGTCCCCTCCACTTT CASSTGPQGPLHF
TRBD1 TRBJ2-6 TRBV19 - TGTGCCAGTAGTATAGCCCGGACAGGGACTGGGGCCAACGTCCTGACTTTC CASSIARTGTGANVLTF
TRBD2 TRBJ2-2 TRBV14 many TGTGCCAGCAGCCAAGGGGCTAGCGGGGGCGACACCGGGGAGCTGTTTTTT CASSQGASGGDTGELFF
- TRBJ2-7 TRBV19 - TGTGCCAGTAGTATAGGACCATTGCTATACGAGCAGTACTTC CASSIGPLLYEQYF
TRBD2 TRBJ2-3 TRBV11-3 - TGTGCCAGCAGCTCCGGGACTAGCGGGGTAGATACGCAGTATTTT CASSSGTSGVDTQYF
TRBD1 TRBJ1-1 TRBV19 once TGTGCCAGTAGGGACAGGGGGCGAGATGAAGCTTTCTTT CASRDRGRDEAFF
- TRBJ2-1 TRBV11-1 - TGTGCCAGCAGCCCGAAAACAGTCGGTGAGCAGTTCTTC CASSPKTVGEQFF
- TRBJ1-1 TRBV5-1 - TGCGCCAGCACCATGGCGGGCCAGTTCACTGAAGCTTTCTTT CASTMAGQFTEAFF
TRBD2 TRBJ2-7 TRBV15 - TGTGCCACCAGGCGGGGACTAGCGGACGAGCAGTACTTC CATRRGLADEQYF
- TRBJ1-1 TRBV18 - TGTGCCAGCTCACCAACGCCAGGGAAACCTGAAGCTTTCTTT CASSPTPGKPEAFF
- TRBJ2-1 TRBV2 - TGTGCCAGCAGTGTAACTAGCCCCCGTTTAGCCAATGAGCAGTTCTTC CASSVTSPRLANEQFF
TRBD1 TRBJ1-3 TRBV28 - TGTGCCAGCAGTTTTTACAGGGGAAGCGGAAACACCATATATTTT CASSFYRGSGNTIYF
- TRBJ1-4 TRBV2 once TGTGCCAGCAATGTGGTAGCTAATGAAAAACTGTTTTTT CASNVVANEKLFF
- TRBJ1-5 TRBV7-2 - TGTGCCAGCAGCTTAGTAACAGCTAATCAGCCCCAGCATTTT CASSLVTANQPQHF
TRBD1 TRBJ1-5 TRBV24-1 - TGTGCCACCAGTGGTCAGGACAGGGAAGGCGTTCGCAATCAGCCCCAGCATTTT CATSGQDREGVRNQPQHF
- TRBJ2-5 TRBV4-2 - TGTGCCAGCAGCCACGAGCCGGGCGAGGAGACCCAGTACTTC CASSHEPGEETQYF
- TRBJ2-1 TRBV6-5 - TGTGCCAGCAGTAACCGGGACTTCTACAATGAGCAGTTCTTC CASSNRDFYNEQFF
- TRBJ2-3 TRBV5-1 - TGCGCCAGCAGCTTGGCCCAGTCCACAGATACGCAGTATTTT CASSLAQSTDTQYF
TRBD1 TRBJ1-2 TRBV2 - TGTGCCAGCAGTGTAGTCCGGGACAGCTATGGCTACACCTTC CASSVVRDSYGYTF
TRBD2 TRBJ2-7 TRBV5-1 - TGCGCCAGCAGCTTGTGGAACGGGGGGAGCGAGCAGTACTTC CASSLWNGGSEQYF
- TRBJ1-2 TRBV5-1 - TGCGCCAGCAGCTCCCGCGCCCGGGAGGGCTACACCTTC CASSSRAREGYTF
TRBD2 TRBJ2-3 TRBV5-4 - TGTGCCAGCAGCCCTACCAGCGGGGGGTTCACAGATACGCAGTATTTT CASSPTSGGFTDTQYF
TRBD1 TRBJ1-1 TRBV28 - TGTGCCAGCAGTTCGGCCGGGACAGGGCCGAACACTGAAGCTTTCTTT CASSSAGTGPNTEAFF
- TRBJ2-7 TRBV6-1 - TGTGCCAGCAGTGAAAACTGGGGAAGGGCTTACGAGCAGTACTTC CASSENWGRAYEQYF
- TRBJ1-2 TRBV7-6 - TGTGCCAGCAGCTTAGGCGGAAACTATGGCTACACCTTC CASSLGGNYGYTF
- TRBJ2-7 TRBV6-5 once TGTGCCAGCAGGGACACGGCTCTATCCTACGAGCAGTACTTC CASRDTALSYEQYF
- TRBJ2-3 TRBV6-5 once TGTGCCAGCACCCTCGCCTGGGGAGATACGCAGTATTTT CASTLAWGDTQYF
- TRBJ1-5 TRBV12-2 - TGTGCAAGTCGCTTAGAGGTACAGGGCATGAGCAATCAGCCCCAGCATTTT CASRLEVQGMSNQPQHF
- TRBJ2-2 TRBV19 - TGTGCCAGTAGCCGGCCCCTTTTTAACACCGGGGAGCTGTTTTTT CASSRPLFNTGELFF
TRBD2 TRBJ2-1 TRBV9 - TGTGCCAGCAGCGTAGCCCCCGCGGGAGGCTACAATGAGCAGTTCTTC CASSVAPAGGYNEQFF
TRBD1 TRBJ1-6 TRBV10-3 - TGTGCCATCAGGGACAGGGATTCACCCCTCCACTTT CAIRDRDSPLHF
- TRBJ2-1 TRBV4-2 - TGTGCCAGCAGCCAAGACGCCCAAGCGTCCTCCTACAATGAGCAGTTCTTC CASSQDAQASSYNEQFF
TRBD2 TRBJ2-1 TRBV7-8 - TGTGCCAGCAGCCCCAGGCGGCTAGCGGACAACAATGAGCAGTTCTTC CASSPRRLADNNEQFF